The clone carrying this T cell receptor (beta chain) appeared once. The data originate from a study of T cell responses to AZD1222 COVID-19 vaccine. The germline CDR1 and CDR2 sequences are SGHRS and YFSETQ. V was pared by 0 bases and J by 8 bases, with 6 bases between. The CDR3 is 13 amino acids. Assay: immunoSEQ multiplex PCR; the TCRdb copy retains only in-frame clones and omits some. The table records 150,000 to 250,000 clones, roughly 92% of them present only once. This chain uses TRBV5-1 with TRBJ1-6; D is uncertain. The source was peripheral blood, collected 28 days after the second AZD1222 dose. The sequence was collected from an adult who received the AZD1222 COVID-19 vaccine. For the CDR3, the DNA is TGCGCCAGCAGCTTGGAGCAGGATTCACCCCTCCACTTT. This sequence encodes CASSLEQDSPLHF.